Below, 4 T cell receptor beta chains from the same sample are listed, as sequenced in a study of T-cell reconstitution after alpha-beta-depleted transplantation in children. The TCRbeta library was prepared with unique molecular identifiers. TCRdb used MiXCR to reprocess the PCR reads, holding one entry per CDR3 protein. Of 600,000 to 700,000 distinct CDR3 sequences in the sample, roughly 17% were seen once. The material sequenced was PBMCs from the stem cell graft donor, taken from the stem cell graft. All receptors derive from a human donor who donated a stem cell graft to a child with acute myeloid leukemia.

This clonotype came up a few times. The chain has TRBV7-2 and TRBJ1-4; possible D gene TRBD1, 6 bases. Per germline, CDR1 SGHTA and CDR2 FQGNSA. This CDR3 region has 14 residues. V was trimmed by 4 bases and J by 5 bases, leaving 11 bases between them. The CDR3 is CASSSLGQNEKLFF. In DNA form, the CDR3 reads TGTGCCAGCAGCTCGTTAGGACAGAATGAAAAACTGTTTTTT.

Ten or more counts support this clonotype. The chain couples TRBV7-6 to TRBJ2-5, with 9 positions matching TRBD2. V was clipped by 4 bases and J by 2 bases; unmatched bases: 5. Looked up from germline, CDR1 is SGHVS and CDR2 is FNYEAQ. The CDR3 sequence is 15 residues long. CDR3 loop: CASSSEAGGQETQYF. For the CDR3, the DNA is TGTGCCAGCAGCTCCGAAGCGGGGGGACAAGAGACCCAGTACTTC.

This clonotype was recorded many times. The rearrangement uses TRBV7-9 and TRBJ1-1; D ambiguous. Per germline, CDR1 SEHNR and CDR2 FQNEAQ (reference sequence). V lost 5 bases to trimming and J lost 5 bases, with 15 bases between them. This CDR3 contains 14 residues. In DNA, the CDR3 is TGTGCCAGCAGCGTAGGATCAGCTGGGACTGAAGCTTTCTTT. Translated: CASSVGSAGTEAFF.

This clonotype was seen ten or more times. The V call is TRBV20-1, the J call TRBJ1-3; a weak D match, TRBD1 (6 bases). The CDR3 spans 14 residues. Trimming stripped 3 bases from V and 3 bases from J, with 12 bases between. Germline V gene lookup returns CDR1 DFQATT and CDR2 SNEGSKA (reference sequence). The CDR3 DNA sequence: TGCAGTGCTAGTAACAGGGTTCGTGGAAACACCATATATTTT. Its translation is CSASNRVRGNTIYF.